The 15 T cell receptor beta chains below were found in one sample sequenced in a study of CD8 T cells in Susac syndrome. Random hexamers were used to reverse transcribe an amount of about 0.5 to 1 ug RNA. MiXCR was run by TCRdb on the immunoSEQ multiplex PCR reads, yielding one entry per CDR3 protein. There are 100,000 to 150,000 distinct CDR3 sequences in the sample; around 94% occur only once, and more than 0.2% lies in the top ten. Sequenced input: CD8+ T cells from PBMCs. These TCRs come from a human donor with Susac syndrome.

The rearrangement links TRBV6-2 or TRBV6-3 to TRBJ2-7; 14 bases agree with TRBD2. J was trimmed by 6 bases and V by 5 bases; bases with no gene match: 9. The CDR3 is 16 residues long. The germline V gene encodes CDR1 MNHEY and CDR2 SVGEGT. CDR3 amino acids: CASSQTAGTSGSEQYF. CDR3 coding DNA: TGTGCCAGCAGTCAAACTGCTGGGACTAGCGGGAGCGAGCAGTACTTC.

The chain carries TRBV7-9 and TRBJ1-1, with 8 bases lining up with TRBD1. The CDR3 loop spans 12 amino acids. V trimming: 5 bases; J trimming: 7 bases; junction bases outside the gene matches: 3. CDR1 and CDR2 (germline): SEHNR, FQNEAQ (reference sequence). The CDR3 protein is CASSRQGSEAFF. The CDR3 DNA follows: TGTGCCAGCAGCCGACAGGGGAGTGAAGCTTTCTTT.

The chain joins TRBV5-5 to TRBJ2-1; unclear D gene. The V end was cut by 0 bases, the J end by 9 bases, with 13 bases between. This CDR3 is 14 amino acids long. Germline CDR1 and CDR2: SGHKS and YYEKEE (reference sequence). This CDR3 reads CASSLERTWGEQFF. CDR3 sequence (DNA): TGTGCCAGCAGCTTGGAGAGGACCTGGGGTGAGCAGTTCTTC.

The gene calls are TRBV30 and TRBJ1-4, with 11 nucleotides matching TRBD1. Trimming cost V 1 base and J 8 bases; bases outside gene matches: 3. The CDR3 has 14 amino acids. Germline V gene data show CDR1 as GTSNPN and CDR2 as SVGIG (reference sequence). CDR3 bases: TGTGCCTGGAGTGGGGGACAGGGGGGAGAAAAACTGTTTTTT. This translates into CAWSGGQGGEKLFF. The full variable domain, completed using reference TRBV30 and TRBJ1-4, is SQTIHQWPATLVQPVGSPLSLECTVEGTSNPNLYWYRQAAGRGLQLLFYSVGIGQISSEVPQNLSASRPQDRQFILSSKKLLLSDSGFYLCAWSGGQGGEKLFFGSGTQLSVL.

This sequence joins TRBV11-2 and TRBJ2-1; possible D gene TRBD1, 5 bases. CDR1 is SGHAT and CDR2 is FQNNGV in the germline V gene. V lost 6 bases and J 5 bases, leaving 17 bases between the germline ends. The CDR3 has 15 residues. CDR3 coding DNA: TGTGCCAGCAGATTTGGGGTGGGGCTCCACAATGAGCAGTTCTTC. Translating gives CASRFGVGLHNEQFF.

The rearrangement joins TRBV18 to TRBJ2-7; D gene unclear. V was pared by 3 bases and J by 2 bases, with 11 bases between. This CDR3 is 14 amino acids long. Per germline, CDR1 KGHSH and CDR2 LQKENI. CDR3 bases: TGTGCCAGCTCACCCGACACGGATGCCTACGAGCAGTACTTC. This sequence encodes CASSPDTDAYEQYF. The full variable domain, completed using reference TRBV18 and TRBJ2-7, is NAGVMQNPRHLVRRRGQEARLRCSPMKGHSHVYWYRQLPEEGLKFMVYLQKENIIDESGMPKERFSAEFPKEGPSILRIQQVVRGDSAAYFCASSPDTDAYEQYFGPGTRLTVT.

The chain is built from TRBV4-1 and TRBJ2-5; TRBD2 might be the D (6 bases). Deletions cut 0 bases from V and 2 bases from J, with 19 bases between. CDR3 length equals 18 residues. Per germline, CDR1 MGHRA and CDR2 YSYEKL. The CDR3 spells CASSQDWASGVGQETQYF. CDR3 bases: TGCGCCAGCAGCCAAGATTGGGCATCGGGAGTGGGGCAAGAGACCCAGTACTTC.

In this sample, this clonotype turned up once. The gene calls are TRBV30 and TRBJ1-2, with 8 bases that match TRBD1. The CDR3 is 14 amino acids. Losses at the gene ends were 4 bases for V and 8 bases for J; bases not matched to a gene: 12. The germline V gene encodes CDR1 GTSNPN and CDR2 SVGIG (reference sequence). The DNA for the CDR3 is TGTGCCTGGACCACCGCGGACAGGGCGAACGGCTACACCTTC. Its translation is CAWTTADRANGYTF.

J is TRBJ1-1 and V is TRBV12-3 or TRBV12-4; D is unclear. V shed 6 bases and J shed 0 bases, with 14 bases lying between them. There are 15 residues in the CDR3. CDR3 residues: CASSRSRAVNTEAFF. As DNA, the CDR3 is TGTGCCAGCAGCCGGTCTAGGGCAGTGAACACTGAAGCTTTCTTT.

V usage is TRBV27 and J usage is TRBJ2-1; D may match TRBD1 or TRBD2 (5 bases each). CDR3 size: 15 residues. V was cut by 4 bases and J by 5 bases, with 15 bases left in between. From germline, CDR1 is MNHEY and CDR2 SMNVEV (reference sequence). CDR3: CASSSDKEVHNEQFF. In DNA, the CDR3 is TGTGCCAGCAGTTCGGACAAGGAGGTCCACAATGAGCAGTTCTTC.

The chain joins TRBV9 to TRBJ2-7; D assignment may be TRBD1 or TRBD2 (5 bases each). The CDR3 sequence is 14 residues long. Between the trimmed V and J ends, which lost 2 bases and 6 bases, there was a span of 15 bases. Germline CDR1 and CDR2: SGDLS and YYNGEE. The chain's CDR3 is CASSVWGSSGEQYF. DNA of the CDR3: TGTGCCAGCAGCGTCTGGGGGAGCAGCGGCGAGCAGTACTTC. Supplemented by reference TRBV9 and TRBJ2-7, the full variable domain reads DSGVTQTPKHLITATGQRVTLRCSPRSGDLSVYWYQQSLDQGLQFLIQYYNGEERAKGNILERFSAQQFPDLHSELNLSSLELGDSALYFCASSVWGSSGEQYFGPGTRLTVT.

The genes are TRBV4-1 and TRBJ2-2; 7 bases line up with TRBD1. This CDR3 has 18 residues. The junction had 11 bases not matched to a gene; V was cut back by 0 bases and J by 4 bases. Germline values: CDR1 MGHRA, CDR2 YSYEKL. The CDR3 is CASSQDARYRGGTGELFF. CDR3 coding DNA: TGCGCCAGCAGCCAAGATGCGCGGTACAGGGGCGGCACCGGGGAGCTGTTTTTT.

The chain recombines TRBV20-1 with TRBJ2-1; weak D call: TRBD2 (5 bases). CDR3 size: 13 residues. Germline V gene lookup returns CDR1 DFQATT and CDR2 SNEGSKA (reference sequence). CDR3 residues: CSSKRVSYNEQFF. The CDR3 coding sequence is TGCTCTTCGAAGAGGGTCTCCTACAATGAGCAGTTCTTC.

V and J are TRBV20-1 and TRBJ1-4; a possible D gene is TRBD1 (5 bases). CDR1 DFQATT and CDR2 SNEGSKA come from the germline V gene (reference sequence). Trimming stripped 6 bases from V and 4 bases from J, with 18 bases between. The CDR3 is 15 residues long. The CDR3, as DNA: TGCAGTGCCACGGACTCCAACGGGGGTAATGAAAAACTGTTTTTT. It codes for CSATDSNGGNEKLFF.

V is TRBV12-3 or TRBV12-4 and J is TRBJ2-2; D not resolved. The V end was cut by 9 bases, the J end by 5 bases, with 7 bases between. The CDR3 has 11 residues. This CDR3 reads CASFQTGELFF. In nucleotides, the CDR3 is TGTGCCAGTTTCCAAACCGGGGAGCTGTTTTTT.